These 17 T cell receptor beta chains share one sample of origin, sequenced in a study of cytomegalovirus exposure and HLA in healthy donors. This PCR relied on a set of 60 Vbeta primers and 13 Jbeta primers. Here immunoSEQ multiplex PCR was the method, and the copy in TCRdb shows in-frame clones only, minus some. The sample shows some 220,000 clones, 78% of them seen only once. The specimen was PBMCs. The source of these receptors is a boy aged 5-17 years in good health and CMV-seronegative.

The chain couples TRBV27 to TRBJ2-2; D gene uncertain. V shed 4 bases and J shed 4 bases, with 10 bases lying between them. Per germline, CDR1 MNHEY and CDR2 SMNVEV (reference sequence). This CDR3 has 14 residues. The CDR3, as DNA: TGTGCCAGCAGTTATGAACAGAGCACCGGGGAGCTGTTTTTT. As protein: CASSYEQSTGELFF.

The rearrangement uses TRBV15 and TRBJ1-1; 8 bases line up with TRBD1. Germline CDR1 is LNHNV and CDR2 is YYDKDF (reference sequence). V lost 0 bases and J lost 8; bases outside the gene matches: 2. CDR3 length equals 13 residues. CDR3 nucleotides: TGTGCCACCAGCAGAGATCCAGGGGGCGAAGCTTTCTTT. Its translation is CATSRDPGGEAFF.

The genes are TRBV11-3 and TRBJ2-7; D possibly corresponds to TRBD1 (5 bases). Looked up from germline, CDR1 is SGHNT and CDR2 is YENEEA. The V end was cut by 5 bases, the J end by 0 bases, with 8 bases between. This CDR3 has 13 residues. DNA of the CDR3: TGTGCCAGCAGCCCGACAGCCTCCTACGAGCAGTACTTC. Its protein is CASSPTASYEQYF.

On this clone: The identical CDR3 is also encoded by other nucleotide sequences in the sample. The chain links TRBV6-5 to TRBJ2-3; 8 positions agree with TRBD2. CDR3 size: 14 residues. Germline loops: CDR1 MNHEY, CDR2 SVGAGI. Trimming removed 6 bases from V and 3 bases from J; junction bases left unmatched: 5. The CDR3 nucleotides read TGTGCCAGCAGACGGGGGGGGCCGACAGATACGCAGTATTTT. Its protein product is CASRRGGPTDTQYF.

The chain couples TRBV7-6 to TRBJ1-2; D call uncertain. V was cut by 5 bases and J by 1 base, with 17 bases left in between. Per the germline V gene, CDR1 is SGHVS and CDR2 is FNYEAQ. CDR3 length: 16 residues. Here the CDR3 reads CASSRLAGTFNYGYTF. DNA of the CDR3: TGTGCCAGCAGCCGACTCGCGGGAACCTTTAACTATGGCTACACCTTC.

The CDR3 DNA reads TGTGCCACCAGCGGTCTGGGCAGGGGAGAGAGCTCCTACGAGCAGTACTTC. Amino acid sequence: CATSGLGRGESSYEQYF. The V and J genes are TRBV15 and TRBJ2-7, with D tentatively TRBD1 (6 bases). The V and J ends lost 5 bases and 0 bases respectively, with 20 bases between them. The CDR3 spans 17 residues. Germline V gene lookup returns CDR1 LNHNV and CDR2 YYDKDF (reference sequence).

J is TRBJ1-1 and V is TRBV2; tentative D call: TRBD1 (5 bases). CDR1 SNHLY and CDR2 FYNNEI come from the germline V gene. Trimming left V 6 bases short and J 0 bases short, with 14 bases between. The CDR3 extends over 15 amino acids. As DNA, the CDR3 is TGTGCCAGCAGAACTCGACAGAGCATGAACACTGAAGCTTTCTTT. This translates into CASRTRQSMNTEAFF.

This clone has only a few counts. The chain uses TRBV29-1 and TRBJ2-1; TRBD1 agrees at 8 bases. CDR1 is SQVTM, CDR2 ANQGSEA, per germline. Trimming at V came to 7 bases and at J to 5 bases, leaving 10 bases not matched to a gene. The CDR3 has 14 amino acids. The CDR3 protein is CSGSDRGKNNEQFF. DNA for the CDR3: TGCAGCGGATCCGACAGGGGAAAGAACAATGAGCAGTTCTTC.

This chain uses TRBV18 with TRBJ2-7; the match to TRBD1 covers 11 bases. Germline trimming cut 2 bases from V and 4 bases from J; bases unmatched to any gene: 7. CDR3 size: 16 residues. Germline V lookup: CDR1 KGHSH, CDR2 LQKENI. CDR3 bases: TGTGCCAGCTCACCAGGTCCCCGGGACAGGGGGTACGAGCAGTACTTC. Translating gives CASSPGPRDRGYEQYF.

CDR3 in DNA: TGTGCCAGCAGCGCCCGGGACTTCGGCCGGGAGACCCAGTACTTC. Translating it yields CASSARDFGRETQYF. The chain combines TRBV5-4 with TRBJ2-5, with a tentative D call TRBD2 (6 bases). The germline gives CDR1 SGHNT, CDR2 YYREEE (reference sequence). Trimming took off 4 bases at V and 5 bases at J, with 18 bases between the two ends. This CDR3 region has 15 residues.

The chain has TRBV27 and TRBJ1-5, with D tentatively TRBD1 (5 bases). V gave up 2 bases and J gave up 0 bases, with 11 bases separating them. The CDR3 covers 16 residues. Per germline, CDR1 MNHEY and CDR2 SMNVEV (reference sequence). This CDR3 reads CASSLGGAYSNQPQHF. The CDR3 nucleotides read TGTGCCAGCAGTTTAGGAGGGGCGTATAGCAATCAGCCCCAGCATTTT.

In DNA form, the CDR3 reads TGTGCCAGCAGTTTAGACCCGACCGGGACAGGGGTCGAGCAGTTCTTC. Translation gives CASSLDPTGTGVEQFF. V gene TRBV28 combines with J gene TRBJ2-1; 10 bases match TRBD1. The germline CDR1 and CDR2 sequences are MDHEN and SYDVKM. This CDR3 contains 16 residues. Germline trimming cut 2 bases from V and 10 bases from J; bases unmatched to any gene: 11.

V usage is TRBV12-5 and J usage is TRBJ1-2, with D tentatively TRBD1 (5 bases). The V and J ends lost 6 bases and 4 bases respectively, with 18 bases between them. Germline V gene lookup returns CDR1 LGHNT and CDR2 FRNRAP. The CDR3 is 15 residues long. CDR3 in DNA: TGTGCTAGTGGCCCCGGCAAAACAGGACCCTATGGCTACACCTTC. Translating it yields CASGPGKTGPYGYTF.

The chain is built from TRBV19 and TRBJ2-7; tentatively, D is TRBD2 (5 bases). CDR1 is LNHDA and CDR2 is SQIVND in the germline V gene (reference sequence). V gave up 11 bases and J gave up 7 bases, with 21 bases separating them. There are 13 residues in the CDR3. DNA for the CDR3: TGTGCCTCCCAAAACCTAGCCACGAAAGAGCAGTACTTC. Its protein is CASQNLATKEQYF.

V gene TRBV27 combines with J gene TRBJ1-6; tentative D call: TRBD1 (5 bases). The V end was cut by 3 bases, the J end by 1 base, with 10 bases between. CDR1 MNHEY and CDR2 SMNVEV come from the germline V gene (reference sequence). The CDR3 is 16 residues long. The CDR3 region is CASSLGLRSYNSPLHF. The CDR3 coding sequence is TGTGCCAGCAGTTTGGGGCTACGGTCCTATAATTCACCCCTCCACTTT.

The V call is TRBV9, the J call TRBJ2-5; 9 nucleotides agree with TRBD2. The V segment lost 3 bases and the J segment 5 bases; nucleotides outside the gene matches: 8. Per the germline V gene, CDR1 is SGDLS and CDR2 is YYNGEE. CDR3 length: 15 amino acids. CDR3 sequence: CASSADSGSGETQYF. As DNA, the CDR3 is TGTGCCAGCAGCGCCGATAGCGGGAGTGGCGAGACCCAGTACTTC.

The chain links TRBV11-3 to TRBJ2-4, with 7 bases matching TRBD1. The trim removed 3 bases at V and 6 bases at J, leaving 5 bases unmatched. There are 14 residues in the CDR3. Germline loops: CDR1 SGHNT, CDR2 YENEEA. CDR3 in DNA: TGTGCCAGCAGCTTCTCAACAGGGGCAAACATTCAGTACTTC. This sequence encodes CASSFSTGANIQYF.